These 10 T cell receptor beta chains were sequenced from one sample in a study of control samples from healthy donors and cancer patients. Assay: immunoSEQ multiplex PCR; the TCRdb copy retains only in-frame clones and omits some. There are around 120,000 clones in the sample; around nine tenths occur only once, and about 8.7% lies in the top ten. Sequenced material: blood. Receptors originate from a man between 35 and 55 years old in good health.

The chain combines TRBV14 with TRBJ1-1, with D perhaps TRBD1 (5 bases). Between the trimmed V and J ends, which lost 2 bases and 10 bases, there was a span of 20 bases. This CDR3 contains 15 residues. CDR1 is SGHDN, CDR2 FVKESK, per germline. The CDR3 region is CASSQFKGRKVGAFF. CDR3 nucleotide sequence: TGTGCCAGCAGCCAATTCAAGGGGCGAAAGGTGGGAGCTTTCTTT.

The rearrangement links TRBV30 to TRBJ1-2; 9 bases are shared with TRBD1. The V segment lost 0 bases and the J segment 8 bases; nucleotides outside the gene matches: 10. Germline-derived CDR1 and CDR2 are GTSNPN and SVGIG (reference sequence). This CDR3 contains 15 residues. CDR3 in amino acids: CAWSVTGTGIRGYTF. The CDR3 DNA reads TGTGCCTGGAGTGTAACTGGGACAGGGATTCGGGGCTACACCTTC.

This clone showed up just a few times. This chain joins TRBV19 and TRBJ2-3, with 8 positions matching TRBD2. This CDR3 region has 16 residues. Germline V gene data show CDR1 as LNHDA and CDR2 as SQIVND (reference sequence). V lost 6 bases, J lost 4 bases, and 12 bases stayed unmatched. The CDR3 sequence is CASSWQAGGGSDTQYF. Written as DNA, the CDR3 is TGTGCCAGTAGCTGGCAGGCGGGGGGAGGATCAGATACGCAGTATTTT.

The V and J genes are TRBV11-2 and TRBJ2-7; the D is unclear. In germline, CDR1 is SGHAT, CDR2 FQNNGV. The CDR3 spans 15 residues. Trimming stripped 2 bases from V and 5 bases from J, with 16 bases between. This chain's CDR3 is CASSLKQARQDEQYF. CDR3 DNA: TGTGCCAGCAGCTTAAAGCAGGCCCGGCAAGACGAGCAGTACTTC.

V usage is TRBV6-5 and J usage is TRBJ1-1, with 8 bases aligning to TRBD1. Germline V CDR1 and CDR2: MNHEY, SVGAGI. This CDR3 region has 13 residues. The V segment lost 6 bases and the J segment 10 bases; nucleotides outside the gene matches: 10. The CDR3 sequence is CASRRDRSFGAFF. For the CDR3, the DNA is TGTGCCAGCAGGAGGGACAGGTCTTTCGGAGCTTTCTTT.

For this clone: The sample contains more than one DNA sequence encoding this CDR3. The V call is TRBV6-4, the J call TRBJ2-2; TRBD2 aligns across 7 bases. The germline V gene encodes CDR1 MRHNA and CDR2 SNTAGT. This CDR3 contains 15 residues. Trimming at V came to 4 bases and at J to 8 bases, leaving 10 bases not matched to a gene. DNA of the CDR3: TGTGCCAGCAGTGCTCTAGCGGAGGGCCCTGGGGAGCTGTTTTTT. Protein: CASSALAEGPGELFF.

The rearrangement links TRBV3-1 (or the pseudogene TRBV3-2) to TRBJ1-1; D is undetermined. In germline, CDR1 is LGHDT, CDR2 YNNKEL (reference sequence). The CDR3 sequence is 12 residues long. Deletions cut 4 bases from V and 4 bases from J, with 7 bases between. The DNA of the CDR3 is TGTGCCAGCAGCCTCAGTTCCACTGAAGCTTTCTTT. Translation gives CASSLSSTEAFF.

The V and J genes are TRBV2 and TRBJ1-6; D remains ambiguous. V lost 8 bases to trimming and J lost 4 bases, with 9 bases between them. The CDR3 covers 13 residues. The V gene's germline CDR1 is SNHLY and CDR2 FYNNEI. CDR3 coding DNA: TGTGCCAGCTTTCGGGGATATAATTCACCCCTCCACTTT. The encoded protein is CASFRGYNSPLHF.

The chain carries TRBV6-5 and TRBJ1-1; 7 nucleotides line up with TRBD1. Trimming at V came to 10 bases and at J to 1 base, leaving 6 bases not matched to a gene. This CDR3 spans 13 amino acids. From germline, CDR1 is MNHEY and CDR2 SVGAGI. The CDR3, as DNA: TGTGCCACAGTCCGGACAGGGAACACTGAAGCTTTCTTT. Translating it yields CATVRTGNTEAFF.

In its sample, this clone was seen a few times. This rearrangement joins TRBV30 to TRBJ2-7; TRBD1 matches at 11 bases. The CDR3 has 13 amino acids. Germline CDR1 reads GTSNPN; CDR2 reads SVGIG (reference sequence). Trimming cost V 5 bases and J 12 bases; bases outside gene matches: 12. CDR3 residues: CAWDGQGAGELYF. As DNA, the CDR3 is TGTGCCTGGGACGGACAGGGGGCTGGAGAGTTGTACTTC.